Described below is a single T cell receptor (beta chain) sequence and its context. Original data processing: Estimation of nucleated cell counts relied on the amplification of reference gene primers. Assay: immunoSEQ multiplex PCR; the TCRdb copy retains only in-frame clones and omits some. V, J and clone size are taken as reported in that table, and D and trimming were inferred from the DNA itself. The data contain around 110,000 clones, over 80% of them singletons. This sample stems from a study of blood T cell repertoires in COVID-19. Study at large: Sites across the United States, Italy and Spain contributed samples from acute and convalescent COVID-19.

Germline trimming cut 3 bases from V and 2 bases from J; bases unmatched to any gene: 15. The CDR3 runs 18 residues. Looked up from germline, CDR1 is MDHEN and CDR2 is SYDVKM. Each participant's cohort was designated according to participant-reported clinical history. Either two negative PCRs, clearance, or symptom resolution qualified Cohort 3 donors as recovered. The sample was PBMCs or T cells enriched from blood (not recorded which). The clonotype was recovered from a woman in her twenties or thirties who had recovered from COVID-19. This chain connects TRBV28 to TRBJ2-5, with 7 bases matching TRBD2. The DNA for the CDR3 is TGTGCCAGCAGTTTCCCCTTTCGGGGCGGGAGTAGGCAAGAGACCCAGTACTTC. Its protein is CASSFPFRGGSRQETQYF.